A selection of T cell receptor beta chains follows, all from one sample in a study of a mutant IDH1 vaccine in newly diagnosed glioma. For these TCRs, the target antigens are not known. Here immunoSEQ multiplex PCR was the method, and the copy in TCRdb shows in-frame clones only, minus some. The table has tens of thousands of clones, approximately 80% seen once. The sample consisted of PBMCs, taken from a glioma patient whose treatment included an IDH1 peptide vaccine. These TCRs come from a man aged 35 to 55 with glioma. CDR3s include the opening cysteine and the closing phenylalanine or tryptophan. Each record gives: clone size, V gene, D gene, J gene, CDR3 DNA, CDR3 protein. A D gene is named only where the DNA matches it firmly. Rows give clone size only sometimes, using once, few, many, or a class for an expanded clone.

.,TRBV6-1,.,TRBJ1-3,TGTGCCAGCAGCAACCGGGACTCTGGAAACACCATATATTTT,CASSNRDSGNTIYF
few,TRBV2,.,TRBJ1-6,TGTGCCAGTAGGTTCACCAATTCACCCCTCCACTTT,CASRFTNSPLHF
.,TRBV5-1,.,TRBJ1-6,TGCGCCAGCAGTTACGACAGGCCCCTGAATTCACCCCTCCACTTT,CASSYDRPLNSPLHF
.,TRBV6-1,.,TRBJ2-7,TGTGCCAGCAGGAGGGACGGGATTTACGAGCAGTACTTC,CASRRDGIYEQYF
.,TRBV30,TRBD1,TRBJ1-3,TGTGCCTGGAGTGGAACAGGGGGTCCGTTTGGAAACACCATATATTTT,CAWSGTGGPFGNTIYF
few,TRBV2,.,TRBJ1-1,TGTGCCAGCAGCCCCTCGAACACTGAAGCTTTCTTT,CASSPSNTEAFF
once,TRBV18,.,TRBJ2-2,TGTGCCAGCTCACCACCAAATCGGGGGAACACCGGGGAGCTGTTTTTT,CASSPPNRGNTGELFF
.,TRBV2,TRBD1,TRBJ2-7,TGTGCCAGCGGGACAGGTGCCCAATCCTACGAGCAGTACTTC,CASGTGAQSYEQYF
.,TRBV5-6,.,TRBJ2-1,TGTGCCAGCTGCAATGAGCAGTTCTTC,CASCNEQFF
.,TRBV5-6,.,TRBJ1-4,TGTGCCAGCAGCTTGTATCCGCGTAATGAAAAACTGTTTTTT,CASSLYPRNEKLFF
few,TRBV25-1,TRBD2,TRBJ2-7,TGTGCCAGCAGTGCTGTGCCAGACCCGGGGGGCGAGCAGTACTTC,CASSAVPDPGGEQYF
.,TRBV30,.,TRBJ2-1,TGTGCCTGGAGTGTAAGCTCCTCCCCCAGTGAGGGGAACGTCTACAATGAGCAGTTCTTC,CAWSVSSSPSEGNVYNEQFF
once,TRBV5-1,.,TRBJ1-5,TGCGCCAGCAGCCGTGGCGGGGACCAGCCCCAGCATTTT,CASSRGGDQPQHF
once,TRBV7-9,.,TRBJ1-5,TGTGCCAGCAGCCCCCACGGGAAGGATAGCAATCAGCCCCAGCATTTT,CASSPHGKDSNQPQHF
.,TRBV7-9,TRBD1,TRBJ1-6,TGTGCCAGCAGCTTGGGACAGGGGCATTCACCCCTCCACTTT,CASSLGQGHSPLHF
.,TRBV2,.,TRBJ2-5,TGTGCCAGCAGTGAGGACTGGGGAGAGACCCAGTACTTC,CASSEDWGETQYF
.,TRBV6-5,.,TRBJ1-5,TGTGCCAGCAGTCTTAAGAAGGTGGGCAATCAGCCCCAGCATTTT,CASSLKKVGNQPQHF
few,TRBV6-5,.,TRBJ1-6,TGTGCCAGCAGGCTTCGGACGGAGGCTTATTCACCCCTCCACTTT,CASRLRTEAYSPLHF
.,TRBV4-1,.,TRBJ2-3,TGCGCCAGCAGCCAAGATGTGGGTAGCACAGATACGCAGTATTTT,CASSQDVGSTDTQYF
.,TRBV5-6,.,TRBJ2-3,TGTGCCAGCAGCCCCCGTGGGGGCGGAGATACGCAGTATTTT,CASSPRGGGDTQYF
.,TRBV9,.,TRBJ1-1,TGTGCCAGCCCCACCCACATGAACACTGAAGCTTTCTTT,CASPTHMNTEAFF
.,TRBV5-4,.,TRBJ2-5,TGTGCCAGCAGCTTGTCAGGGGGGAAAGAGACCCAGTACTTC,CASSLSGGKETQYF
.,TRBV5-1,.,TRBJ2-1,TGCGCCAGCAGTTTCCGACAGATAGGTGAGCAGTTCTTC,CASSFRQIGEQFF
.,TRBV2,TRBD2,TRBJ2-7,TGTGCCAGCACCGGGACTAGTCTCCACGAGCAGTACTTC,CASTGTSLHEQYF
.,TRBV6-1,.,TRBJ2-7,TGTGCCAGCAGTGAAGGTCCAGGGGGGATCTACGAGCAGTACTTC,CASSEGPGGIYEQYF
.,TRBV29-1,.,TRBJ1-1,TGCAGCTTCACCCGGAGGGTACCGAACACTGAAGCTTTCTTT,CSFTRRVPNTEAFF